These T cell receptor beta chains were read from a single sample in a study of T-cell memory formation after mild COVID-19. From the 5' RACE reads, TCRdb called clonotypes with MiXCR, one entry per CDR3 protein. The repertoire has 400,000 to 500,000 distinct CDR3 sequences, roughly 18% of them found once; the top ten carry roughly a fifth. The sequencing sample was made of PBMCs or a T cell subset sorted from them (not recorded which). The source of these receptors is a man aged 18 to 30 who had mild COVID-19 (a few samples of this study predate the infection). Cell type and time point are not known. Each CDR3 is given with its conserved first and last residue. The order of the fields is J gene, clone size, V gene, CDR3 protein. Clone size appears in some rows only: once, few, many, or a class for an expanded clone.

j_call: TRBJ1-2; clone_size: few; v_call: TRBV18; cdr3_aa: CASSAPGQGVGYTF
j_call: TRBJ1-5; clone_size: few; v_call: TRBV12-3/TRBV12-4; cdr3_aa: CASSAGQGAGQPQHF
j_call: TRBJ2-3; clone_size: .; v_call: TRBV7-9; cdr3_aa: CASSAGGTSEYTQYF
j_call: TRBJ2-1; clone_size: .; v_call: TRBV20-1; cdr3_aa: CSARRRGPSYNEQFF
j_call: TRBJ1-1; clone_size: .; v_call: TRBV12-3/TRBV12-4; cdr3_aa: CASSSRGRDGDTEAFF
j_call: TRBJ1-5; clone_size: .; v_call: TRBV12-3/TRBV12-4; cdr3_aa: CASSLEGGGPDSSNQPQHF
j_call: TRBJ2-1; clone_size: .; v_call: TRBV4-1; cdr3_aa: CASSQVGTDSYNEQFF
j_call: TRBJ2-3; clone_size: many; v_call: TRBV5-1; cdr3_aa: CASSQSRDTQYF
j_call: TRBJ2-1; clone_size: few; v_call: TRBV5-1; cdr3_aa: CASSSGHGVDEQFF
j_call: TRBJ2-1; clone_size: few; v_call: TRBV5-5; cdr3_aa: CASSLEAHYNEQFF
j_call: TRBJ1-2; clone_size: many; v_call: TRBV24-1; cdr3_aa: CATSDFPRSYGYTF
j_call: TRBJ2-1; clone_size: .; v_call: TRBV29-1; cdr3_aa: CSVEDGGYNEQFF
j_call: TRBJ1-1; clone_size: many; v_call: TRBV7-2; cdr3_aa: CASSQLGQGGAEAFF
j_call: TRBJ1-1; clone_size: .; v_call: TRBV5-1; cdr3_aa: CASSRIGTSRVANTEAFF
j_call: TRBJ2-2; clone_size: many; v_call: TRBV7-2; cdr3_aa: CASSADRAGTGELFF
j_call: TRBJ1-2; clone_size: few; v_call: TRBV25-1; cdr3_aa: CASSHTGAAGGYTF
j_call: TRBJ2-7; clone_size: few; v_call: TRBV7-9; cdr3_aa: CASSLAGVYEQYF
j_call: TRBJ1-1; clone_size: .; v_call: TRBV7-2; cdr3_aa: CASSGPSKSEAFF
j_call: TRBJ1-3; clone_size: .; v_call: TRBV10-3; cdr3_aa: CASGSIQGTGNTIYF
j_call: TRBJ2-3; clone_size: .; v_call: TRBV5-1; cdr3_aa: CASSLVGAPDTQYF
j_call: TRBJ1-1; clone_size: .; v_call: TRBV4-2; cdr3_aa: CASSRAGRQDLAEAFF
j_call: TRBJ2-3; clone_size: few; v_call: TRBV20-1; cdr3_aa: CSARAASGGYTDTQYF
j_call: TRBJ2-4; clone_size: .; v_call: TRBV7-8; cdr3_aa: CASSHHRVGTKNIQYF
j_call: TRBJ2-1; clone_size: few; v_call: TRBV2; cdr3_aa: CASGNGGEQFF
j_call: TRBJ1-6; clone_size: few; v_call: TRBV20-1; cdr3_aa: CSARVGGFDSPLHF
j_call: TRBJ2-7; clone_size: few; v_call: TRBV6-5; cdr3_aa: CASSQLASGVTYEQYF
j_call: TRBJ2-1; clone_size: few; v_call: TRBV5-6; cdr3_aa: CASSLGYSYNEQFF
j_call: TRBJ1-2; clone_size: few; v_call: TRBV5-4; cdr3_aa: CASSWGAGYTF
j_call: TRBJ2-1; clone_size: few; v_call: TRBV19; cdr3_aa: CASKSWGSGTYNEQFF
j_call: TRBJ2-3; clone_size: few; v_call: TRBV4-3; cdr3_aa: CASSQVGTGGAFDTQYF
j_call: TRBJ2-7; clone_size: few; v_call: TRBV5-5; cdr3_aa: CASSAGPGQLYEQYF
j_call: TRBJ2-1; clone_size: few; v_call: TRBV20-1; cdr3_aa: CSTLGQGDNEQFF
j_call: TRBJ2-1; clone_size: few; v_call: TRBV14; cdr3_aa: CASNFGPNNEQFF
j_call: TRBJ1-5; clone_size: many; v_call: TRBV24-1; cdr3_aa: CATSDSGTDQPQHF
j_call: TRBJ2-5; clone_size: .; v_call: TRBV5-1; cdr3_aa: CASSLGVTSGEETQYF
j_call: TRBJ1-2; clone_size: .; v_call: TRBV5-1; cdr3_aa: CASSLGQGPVYGYTF
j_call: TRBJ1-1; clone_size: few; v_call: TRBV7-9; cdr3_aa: CASSAGQGQNTEAFF
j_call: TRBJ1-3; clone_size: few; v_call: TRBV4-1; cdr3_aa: CASSQVSGGNTIYF
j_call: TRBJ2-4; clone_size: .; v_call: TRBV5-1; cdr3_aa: CASSEGANGGAQNIQYF
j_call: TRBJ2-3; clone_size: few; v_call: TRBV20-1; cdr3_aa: CSAPTSGGIDTQYF
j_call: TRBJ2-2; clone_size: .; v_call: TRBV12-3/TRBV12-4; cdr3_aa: CATGRELFF
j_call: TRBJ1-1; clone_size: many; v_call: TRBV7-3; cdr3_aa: CASSLTGVSTEAFF
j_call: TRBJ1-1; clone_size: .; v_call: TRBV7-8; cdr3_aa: CASSPLWTEAFF
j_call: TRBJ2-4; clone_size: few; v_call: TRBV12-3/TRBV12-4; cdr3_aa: CASSEGGVAKNIQYF
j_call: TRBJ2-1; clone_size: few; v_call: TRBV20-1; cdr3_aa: CSARDTRGSYNEQFF
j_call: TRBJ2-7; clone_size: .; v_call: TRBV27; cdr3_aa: CASSPRVSAVYEQYF
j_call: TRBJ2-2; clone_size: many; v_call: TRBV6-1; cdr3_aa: CASSGRGYGELFF
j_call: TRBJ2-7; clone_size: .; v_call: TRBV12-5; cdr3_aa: CASGPPNYEQYF
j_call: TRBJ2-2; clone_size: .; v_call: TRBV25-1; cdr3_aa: CASSELGWAGELFF
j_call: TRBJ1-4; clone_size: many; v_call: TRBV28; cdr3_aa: CASSFQVNEKLFF
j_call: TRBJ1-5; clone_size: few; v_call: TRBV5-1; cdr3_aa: CASSLQGLSNQPQHF
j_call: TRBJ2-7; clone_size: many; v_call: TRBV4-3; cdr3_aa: CASSQERRESYEQYF
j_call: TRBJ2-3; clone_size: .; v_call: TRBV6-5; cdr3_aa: CASSYSRGRDTQYF
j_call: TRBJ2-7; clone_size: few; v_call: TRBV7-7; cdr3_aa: CASSLGTGKYYEQYF
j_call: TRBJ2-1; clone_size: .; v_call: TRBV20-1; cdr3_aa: CSARSGTAGEQFF
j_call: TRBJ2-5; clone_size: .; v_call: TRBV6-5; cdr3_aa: CASSYSLLETQYF
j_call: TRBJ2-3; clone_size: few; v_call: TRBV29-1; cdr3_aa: CSGVGQSTDTQYF
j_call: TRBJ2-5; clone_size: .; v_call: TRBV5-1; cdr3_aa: CASSSQTGYQETQYF
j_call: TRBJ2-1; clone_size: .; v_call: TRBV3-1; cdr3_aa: CASSRIGLAGNEQFF